These 20 T cell receptor beta chains were sequenced from one sample in a study of T cell responses to AZD1222 COVID-19 vaccine. Sequenced by immunoSEQ multiplex PCR; TCRdb stores in-frame clones only, minus some. The data show under 150,000 clones, with 92% seen just once and around 1.1% held by the top ten. The sequencing here drew on peripheral blood, taken 28 days after the second AZD1222 dose. All receptors come from an adult who received the AZD1222 COVID-19 vaccine.

The gene calls are TRBV6-2 or TRBV6-3 and TRBJ1-2; D unclear. Trimming took off 5 bases at V and 4 bases at J, with 14 bases between the two ends. CDR3 length equals 14 residues. The germline V gene has CDR1 MNHEY and CDR2 SVGEGT. The DNA of the CDR3 is TGTGCCAGCAGTGCCTCGGCCGCCCTCTATGGCTACACCTTC. Its translation: CASSASAALYGYTF.

V is TRBV11-3 and J is TRBJ1-6; tentative D call: TRBD1 (6 bases). The germline V gene encodes CDR1 SGHNT and CDR2 YENEEA. The ends were cut back, 5 bases at V and 13 bases at J, with 21 bases in the middle. This CDR3 has 15 amino acids. This chain's CDR3 is CASSPGGQGTRPLHF. The CDR3 nucleotides read TGTGCCAGCAGCCCGGGGGGGCAGGGAACTCGGCCCCTCCACTTT.

This clone was detected only once. The chain is built from TRBV27 and TRBJ2-1; D may be TRBD1 (5 bases). This CDR3 has 15 amino acids. Germline CDR1 MNHEY, CDR2 SMNVEV (reference sequence). The V end was cut by 5 bases, the J end by 4 bases, with 15 bases between. The CDR3 coding sequence is TGTGCCAGCAGTCTTCAGGACAAGGGGTACAATGAGCAGTTCTTC. Encoded protein: CASSLQDKGYNEQFF.

The V gene is TRBV5-6, the J gene TRBJ1-2; D gene unclear. V was shortened by 4 bases and J by 3 bases, with 13 bases between the two germline ends. The CDR3 runs to 14 residues. Germline V lookup: CDR1 SGHDT, CDR2 YYEEEE. CDR3 bases: TGTGCCAGCAGCCGTCGGCCCGAAGACTATGGCTACACCTTC. Translation: CASSRRPEDYGYTF.

The rearrangement joins TRBV19 to TRBJ2-7; 7 nucleotides agree with TRBD1. CDR3 length equals 13 residues. V shed 7 bases and J 4 bases; nucleotides not matched to a gene: 7. Germline CDR1 and CDR2: LNHDA and SQIVND (reference sequence). The CDR3 DNA reads TGTGCCAGTAAAGACAGGGTTTCTTACGAGCAGTACTTC. Encoded protein: CASKDRVSYEQYF.

This rearrangement joins TRBV28 to TRBJ1-5, with unresolved D. V shed 6 bases and J shed 0 bases, with 3 bases lying between them. From germline, CDR1 is MDHEN and CDR2 SYDVKM. The CDR3 totals 12 residues. The CDR3 DNA reads TGTGCCAGCAGCCCTAGCAATCAGCCCCAGCATTTT. Its protein product is CASSPSNQPQHF.

This clone was seen just once. The chain has TRBV2 and TRBJ1-2; perhaps TRBD1 as D (6 bases). Germline lookup yields CDR1 SNHLY and CDR2 FYNNEI. This CDR3 comprises 11 residues. The V and J ends lost 7 bases and 6 bases respectively, with 9 bases between them. DNA for the CDR3: TGTGCCAGCACCTACAGGGATGGCTACACCTTC. Translated: CASTYRDGYTF.

The table lists this clone with a count of one. This chain uses TRBV5-1 with TRBJ2-5, with 7 bases fitting TRBD2. Germline CDR1 reads SGHRS; CDR2 reads YFSETQ. Trimming cost V 1 base and J 2 bases; bases outside gene matches: 5. This CDR3 comprises 15 residues. In nucleotides, the CDR3 is TGCGCCAGCAGCTTGCAGGTGGGAGGGCAAGAGACCCAGTACTTC. This gives the protein CASSLQVGGQETQYF.

This clone was detected only a few times. The gene calls are TRBV10-3 and TRBJ2-5, with 8 bases lining up with TRBD2. V shed 0 bases, J shed 14 bases, and the junction held 5 bases outside the gene matches. CDR1 is ENHRY and CDR2 is SYGVKD in the germline V gene. This CDR3 has 12 residues. CDR3 region: CAISESSGGVYF. Written as DNA, the CDR3 is TGTGCCATCAGTGAGTCTTCGGGAGGGGTCTACTTC.

The chain is built from TRBV19 and TRBJ2-1; TRBD2 is a possible D gene (6 bases). Trimming pared 3 bases from V and 7 bases from J, leaving 7 bases between. The CDR3 has 12 amino acids. In germline, CDR1 is LNHDA, CDR2 SQIVND (reference sequence). CDR3: CASSMTSNEQFF. The CDR3 bases are TGTGCCAGTAGTATGACTAGTAATGAGCAGTTCTTC.

The chain couples TRBV14 to TRBJ2-7; D is ambiguous. The length of the CDR3 is 13 residues. V was clipped by 0 bases and J by 2 bases, with 5 bases between them. Germline V lookup: CDR1 SGHDN, CDR2 FVKESK. The CDR3 is CASSQERTYEQYF. The CDR3 region has the DNA TGTGCCAGCAGCCAAGAACGGACCTACGAGCAGTACTTC.

The chain combines TRBV5-1 with TRBJ2-1; 7 positions match TRBD1. Germline values: CDR1 SGHRS, CDR2 YFSETQ. This CDR3 spans 17 amino acids. Trimming took 0 bases from V and 3 from J; bases not matched to a gene: 9. Here the CDR3 DNA reads TGCGCCAGCAGCTTGGACCGGCGACAGGGTTTCTACAATGAGCAGTTCTTC. Amino acid sequence: CASSLDRRQGFYNEQFF.

This sequence joins TRBV7-2 and TRBJ2-3; 13 nucleotides agree with TRBD2. V was pared by 1 base and J by 1 base, with 2 bases of the junction left unmatched. The CDR3 consists of 17 residues. Germline CDR1 reads SGHTA; CDR2 reads FQGNSA. CDR3 sequence reads: CASSLGLAGGRTDTQYF. In DNA, the CDR3 is TGTGCCAGCAGCTTAGGACTAGCGGGAGGTCGCACAGATACGCAGTATTTT.

This chain uses TRBV9 with TRBJ2-1; D unresolved. V lost 4 bases and J lost 8, with 10 bases in between. The CDR3 is 12 residues long. Germline loops: CDR1 SGDLS, CDR2 YYNGEE. The DNA of the CDR3 is TGTGCCAGCAGCTCCCTTGGCTATGAGCAGTTCTTC. It specifies CASSSLGYEQFF. Based on the CDR3 plus reference TRBV9 and TRBJ2-1, the full variable domain is DSGVTQTPKHLITATGQRVTLRCSPRSGDLSVYWYQQSLDQGLQFLIQYYNGEERAKGNILERFSAQQFPDLHSELNLSSLELGDSALYFCASSSLGYEQFFGPGTRLTVL.

The rearrangement links TRBV19 to TRBJ1-4; 10 bases are shared with TRBD1. The CDR3 loop spans 17 amino acids. Trimming removed 5 bases from V and 8 bases from J; junction bases left unmatched: 14. Germline lookup yields CDR1 LNHDA and CDR2 SQIVND (reference sequence). CDR3 sequence reads: CASSATTGTGVGEKLFF. The DNA for the CDR3 is TGTGCCAGTAGTGCAACCACCGGGACAGGGGTTGGAGAAAAACTGTTTTTT.

The chain links TRBV6-4 to TRBJ1-3, with D hard to call. Per germline, CDR1 MRHNA and CDR2 SNTAGT. This CDR3 is 10 amino acids long. V was trimmed by 8 bases and J by 14 bases, leaving 13 bases between them. CDR3 bases: TGTGCCAGCTTTACAGCGGGTTTATATTTT. The encoded protein is CASFTAGLYF.

This chain uses TRBV19 with TRBJ1-1; a weak D match, TRBD1 (5 bases). Trimming stripped 2 bases from V and 5 bases from J, with 12 bases between. The CDR3 sequence is 14 residues long. Germline loops: CDR1 LNHDA, CDR2 SQIVND (reference sequence). The CDR3 region has the DNA TGTGCCAGTAGTATACAGGGATGGGAGACTGAAGCTTTCTTT. It yields the protein CASSIQGWETEAFF.

CDR3 sequence reads: CASSVGGAGADTQYF. In DNA form, the CDR3 reads TGTGCCAGCAGCGTCGGGGGGGCCGGGGCAGATACGCAGTATTTT. The J gene is TRBJ2-3, the V gene TRBV2, with 8 bases that match TRBD2. The CDR3 spans 15 residues. Germline CDR1 is SNHLY and CDR2 is FYNNEI. V was clipped by 6 bases and J by 4 bases; unmatched bases: 9.

The genes are TRBV9 and TRBJ2-7; 12 nucleotides line up with TRBD2. The ends lost 4 bases at V and 0 bases at J; junction bases unmatched: 8. This CDR3 has 17 amino acids. Germline V lookup: CDR1 SGDLS, CDR2 YYNGEE. The CDR3 is CASSLGTSGSSSYEQYF. CDR3 nucleotides: TGTGCCAGCAGCCTAGGGACTAGCGGGTCTAGCTCCTACGAGCAGTACTTC.

V is TRBV5-1 and J is TRBJ1-2; a weak D match, TRBD1 (5 bases). The CDR3 extends over 15 amino acids. V lost 4 bases and J 1 base, leaving 14 bases between the germline ends. Germline CDR1 SGHRS, CDR2 YFSETQ. The CDR3 protein is CASSPGHLNNYGYTF. The CDR3 region has the DNA TGCGCCAGCAGCCCTGGACACCTAAATAACTATGGCTACACCTTC.